This T cell receptor (beta chain) originates from a study of T cell responses to AZD1222 COVID-19 vaccine (dated by TCRdb to 2020 to 2023). Context from the whole study: TCR sequencing covered roughly 230 trial participants: about 210 given two doses of AZD1222 and 26 given two doses of MenACWY control vaccine. Trial participants were enrolled by age into subgroups of 18-55, 56-69 and 70-plus years, and approximately 150, 30 and 60 TCR-sequenced participants, respectively, were included in these subgroups. The full study reports these points: Because no day 14 peak-response samples were available, repertoires were characterized only after the peak T cell response. In the small 56-69-year group, the increase in depth fell short of significance, most likely because of low power. The whole spike protein was spanned by vaccine-associated CD4 TCRs, and dominant responses were seen in regions 160-218 and 743-854. Conclusions about previously exposed vaccinees are limited because only 5 or 6 AZD1222 recipients were SARS-CoV-2 seropositive at baseline. Participants were mostly white British, with more females than males. The authors suggested clonal diversity may have been underestimated. A significant rise in spike-specific TCR breadth and depth was observed after two AZD1222 doses relative to day 0 and relative to MenACWY recipients. Nearly half of unique spike-specific TCRs reportedly recognized epitopes outside regions mutated in the B.1.351 and B.1.1.7 variants.

The CDR3 regions of human TCRbeta chains were analyzed by immunosequencing. For the original study's pipeline: TCRs in the repertoires were matched against a reference library of SARS-CoV-2-specific TCRs that had been generated with the MIRA antigen-specificity platform. Breadth meant the fraction of unique TCRs that were SARS-CoV-2-associated, whereas depth meant the fraction of total T cells that were SARS-CoV-2-associated. Using the MIRA data, each spike-specific TCR was assigned both to the spike region to which the TCR was reactive and to a CD4 or CD8 class. Log10-transformed breadth and depth values were compared by one-way ANOVA with Sidak's multiple comparisons tests. TCRdb obtained this table from immuneACCESS and retained in-frame rearrangements with V and J assigned. These tables miss some clones; where compared with another copy, unresolved V genes account for less than half of the shortfall, and the remainder is unexplained. D and trimming were read from the DNA, whereas the V and J calls and clone size are those reported in that table. The sample yields some 150,000 clones; about nine tenths were counted once. Around 2.8% of the sample is held by the ten biggest clonotypes.

Note on this clone: What this receptor recognizes is not known. Per-base quality was not reported, and no clone a single base away is much larger than it.

The time point label, as the study defines it: baseline before first vaccination. What this sample's treatment or condition label stands for: meningococcal conjugate vaccine given as trial control. Samples from vaccinated people were obtained from the UK trials COV001 and COV002, which included a single-blind randomized controlled phase 2/3 trial of AZD1222 (ChAdOx1 nCoV-19) in healthy adults. Trial participant PBMC samples were collected at day 0 and day 28 after the second dose for TCRbeta chain sequencing. The sequence was collected from an adult in good health. The sequencing used peripheral blood, collected on day 0 of MenACWY control vaccination.

The base sequence is TGTGCCAGCAGCTTAGTTGGGACAGGGGTAACTGGAAACACCATATATTTT. This translates into CASSLVGTGVTGNTIYF. The chain is made from TRBV11-2 and TRBJ1-3; the central 10 bases match TRBD1. From the germline V gene, CDR1 is SGHAT and CDR2 is FQNNGV. Spanning cysteine to phenylalanine, the CDR3 consists of 17 amino acids. Only the CDR3 DNA is retained, 51 bases long and in frame from the first base. Ends trimmed: V by 1 base, J by 2 bases; bases unmatched to a gene: 5.